This TCR beta chain comes out of a study of technical replicates of blood from a few donors. The repertoire was sequenced with immunoSEQ multiplex PCR; TCRdb's copy has only in-frame clones and lacks some. The table records 75,000 to 100,000 clones, roughly 94% of them present only once. The table lists this clone with a count of one. The clonotype comes from a human donor in good health. The sequenced sample was T cells isolated from PBMCs.

As DNA, the CDR3 is TGTGCCAGCTCACCGGAGGGTCAGGCTAACTATGGCTACACCTTC. Amino acid sequence: CASSPEGQANYGYTF. V usage is TRBV18 and J usage is TRBJ1-2, with unresolved D. CDR3 length: 15 residues. Germline CDR1 and CDR2: KGHSH and LQKENI. Trimming took off 3 bases at V and 0 bases at J, with 11 bases between the two ends.